This T cell receptor beta chain was recorded in a study of memory CD8 T cells in hepatitis C reinfection. Study context: After reinfection, a couple of primary-infection resolvers became chronically infected.

Indicated time point: late/post reinfection, 12 to 24 weeks after detection. The sorted cells went straight to TCR sequencing with no prior in vitro expansion. The Montreal HEPCO cohort supplied donors who inject drugs. At all three reinfection time points, viable CD3+ CD8+ CD45RO- cells from a couple of donors served as controls. V gave up 5 bases and J gave up 2 bases, with 11 bases separating them. The CDR3 covers 14 residues. Germline V gives CDR1 SGHAT, CDR2 FQNNGV. Repertoires were generated with immunoSEQ multiplex PCR, while TCRdb's copy carries only in-frame clones and drops some. The sample comprises 45,000 to 50,000 clones, about 88% of which are singletons, and more than 0.6% rests with the top ten.

The source of this sequence is a young man with hepatitis C virus infection. The sample comprised naive CD8+ T cells sorted from blood. This sequence joins TRBV11-2 and TRBJ2-3; a weak D match, TRBD1 (5 bases). The CDR3 region has the DNA TGTGCCAGCAGCCATACAGGTCCCACAGATACGCAGTATTTT. Its translation: CASSHTGPTDTQYF.